This record concerns one TCR beta chain sequence. This entry is derived from a study of blood T cell repertoires in COVID-19. Background on the study: From the United States, Italy and Spain came samples of acute and convalescent COVID-19.

Original data processing: Estimation of nucleated cell counts was performed using reference gene primer amplification. Libraries were prepared by immunoSEQ multiplex PCR; TCRdb keeps only in-frame clonotypes and omits some of them. The V and J calls and clone size come from that table; D and trimming were worked out from the DNA. The sample contains approximately 52,000 clones, 86% of which appear only once. Sequenced sample: peripheral blood. The receptor's source is a man between 60 and 75 years old with acute or convalescent COVID-19.

The CDR3 nucleotides read TGTGCCAGCAGCTTACAGGGTGAGAACGAGCAGTACTTC. Translating it yields CASSLQGENEQYF. The rearrangement joins TRBV7-2 to TRBJ2-7; weak D call: TRBD1 (5 bases). This CDR3 is built from 13 residues. Trimming took 2 bases from V and 5 from J, leaving 10 bases between them. The germline gives CDR1 SGHTA, CDR2 FQGNSA.